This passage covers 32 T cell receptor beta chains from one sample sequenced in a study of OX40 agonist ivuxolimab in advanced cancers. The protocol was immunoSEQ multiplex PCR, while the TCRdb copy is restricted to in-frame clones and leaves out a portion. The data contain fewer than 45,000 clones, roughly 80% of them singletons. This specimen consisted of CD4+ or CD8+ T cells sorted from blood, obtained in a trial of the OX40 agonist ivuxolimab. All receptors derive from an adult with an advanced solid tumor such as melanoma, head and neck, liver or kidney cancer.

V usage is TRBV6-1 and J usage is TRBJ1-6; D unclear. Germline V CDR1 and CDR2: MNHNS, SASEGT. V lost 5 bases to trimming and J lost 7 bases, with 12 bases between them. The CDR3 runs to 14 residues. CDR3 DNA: TGTGCCAGCAGTCCGGACCGAAAAAATTCACCCCTCCACTTT. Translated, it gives CASSPDRKNSPLHF.

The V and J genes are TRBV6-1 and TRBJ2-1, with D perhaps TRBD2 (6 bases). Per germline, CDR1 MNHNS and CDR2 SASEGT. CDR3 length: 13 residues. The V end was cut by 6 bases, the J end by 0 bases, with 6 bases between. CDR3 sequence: CASSGGSYNEQFF. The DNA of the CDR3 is TGTGCCAGCAGCGGGGGCTCCTACAATGAGCAGTTCTTC.

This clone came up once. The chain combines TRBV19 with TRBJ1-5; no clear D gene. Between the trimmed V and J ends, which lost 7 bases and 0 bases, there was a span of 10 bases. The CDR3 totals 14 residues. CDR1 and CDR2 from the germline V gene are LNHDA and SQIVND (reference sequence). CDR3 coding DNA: TGTGCCAGTACTGGGAGTTCTAGCAATCAGCCCCAGCATTTT. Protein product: CASTGSSSNQPQHF.

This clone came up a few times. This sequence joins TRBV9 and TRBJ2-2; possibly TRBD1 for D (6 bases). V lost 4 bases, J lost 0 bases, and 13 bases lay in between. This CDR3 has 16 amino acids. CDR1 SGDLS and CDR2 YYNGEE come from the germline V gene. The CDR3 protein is CASSSRTESNTGELFF. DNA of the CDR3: TGTGCCAGCAGCTCCCGGACAGAGTCGAACACCGGGGAGCTGTTTTTT.

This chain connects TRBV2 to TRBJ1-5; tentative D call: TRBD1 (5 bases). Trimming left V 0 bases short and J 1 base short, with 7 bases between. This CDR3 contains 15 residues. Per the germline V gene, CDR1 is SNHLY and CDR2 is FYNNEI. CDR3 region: CASSEAGVSNQPQHF. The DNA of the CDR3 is TGTGCCAGCAGTGAAGCGGGGGTGAGCAATCAGCCCCAGCATTTT.

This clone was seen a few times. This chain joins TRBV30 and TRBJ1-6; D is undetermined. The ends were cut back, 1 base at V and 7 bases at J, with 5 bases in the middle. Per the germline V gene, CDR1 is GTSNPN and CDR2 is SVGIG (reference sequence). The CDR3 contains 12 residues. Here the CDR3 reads CAWSGINSPLHF. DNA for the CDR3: TGTGCCTGGAGTGGGATCAATTCACCCCTCCACTTT. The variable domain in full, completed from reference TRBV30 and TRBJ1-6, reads SQTIHQWPATLVQPVGSPLSLECTVEGTSNPNLYWYRQAAGRGLQLLFYSVGIGQISSEVPQNLSASRPQDRQFILSSKKLLLSDSGFYLCAWSGINSPLHFGNGTRLTVT.

The CDR3: CASSLVSNRGRGRANEQFF. Written as DNA, the CDR3 is TGTGCCAGCAGCTTGGTTAGTAACAGGGGGCGAGGCCGGGCCAATGAGCAGTTCTTC. The V and J genes are TRBV5-6 and TRBJ2-1; 9 bases line up with TRBD1. Germline V lookup: CDR1 SGHDT, CDR2 YYEEEE. CDR3 length: 19 residues. J was trimmed by 6 bases and V by 0 bases; bases with no gene match: 16. The full variable domain, completed using reference TRBV5-6 and TRBJ2-1, is DAGVTQSPTHLIKTRGQQVTLRCSPKSGHDTVSWYQQALGQGPQFIFQYYEEEERQRGNFPDRFSGHQFPNYSSELNVNALLLGDSALYLCASSLVSNRGRGRANEQFFGPGTRLTVL.

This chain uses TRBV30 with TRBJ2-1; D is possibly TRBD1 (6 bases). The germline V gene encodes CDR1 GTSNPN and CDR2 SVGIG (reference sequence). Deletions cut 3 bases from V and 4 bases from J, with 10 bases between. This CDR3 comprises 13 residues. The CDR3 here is CAWRDRFYNEQFF. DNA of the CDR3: TGTGCCTGGAGGGACAGATTTTACAATGAGCAGTTCTTC.

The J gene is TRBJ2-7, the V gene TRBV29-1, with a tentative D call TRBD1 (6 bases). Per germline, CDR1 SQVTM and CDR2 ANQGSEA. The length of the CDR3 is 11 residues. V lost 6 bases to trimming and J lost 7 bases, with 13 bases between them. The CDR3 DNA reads TGCAGCGTATGGACAGAAAGGGAGCAGTACTTC. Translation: CSVWTEREQYF.

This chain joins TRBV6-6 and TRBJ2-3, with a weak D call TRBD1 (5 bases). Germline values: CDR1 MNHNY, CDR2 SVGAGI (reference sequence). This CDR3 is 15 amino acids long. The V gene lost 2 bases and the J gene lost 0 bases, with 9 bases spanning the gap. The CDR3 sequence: CASSYDSLSTDTQYF. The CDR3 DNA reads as TGTGCCAGCAGTTACGACAGTCTTAGCACAGATACGCAGTATTTT.

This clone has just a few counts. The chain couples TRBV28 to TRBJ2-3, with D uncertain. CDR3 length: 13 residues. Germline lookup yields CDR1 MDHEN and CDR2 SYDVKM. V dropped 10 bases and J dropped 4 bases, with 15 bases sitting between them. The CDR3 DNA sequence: TGTGCCACCCGCAGGAGTGCGCCAGATACGCAGTATTTT. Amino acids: CATRRSAPDTQYF.

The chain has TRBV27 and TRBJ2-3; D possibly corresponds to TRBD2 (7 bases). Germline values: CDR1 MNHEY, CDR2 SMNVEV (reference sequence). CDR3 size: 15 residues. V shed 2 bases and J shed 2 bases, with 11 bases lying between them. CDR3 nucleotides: TGTGCCAGCAGTTTACGGGGGGCGAACACAGATACGCAGTATTTT. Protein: CASSLRGANTDTQYF.

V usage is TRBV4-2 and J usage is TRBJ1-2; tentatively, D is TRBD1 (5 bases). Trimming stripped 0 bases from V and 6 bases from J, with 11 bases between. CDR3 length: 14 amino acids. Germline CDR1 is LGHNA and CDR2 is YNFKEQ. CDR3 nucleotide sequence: TGTGCCAGCAGCCAAGAACCGGGGACTAATGGCTACACCTTC. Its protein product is CASSQEPGTNGYTF.

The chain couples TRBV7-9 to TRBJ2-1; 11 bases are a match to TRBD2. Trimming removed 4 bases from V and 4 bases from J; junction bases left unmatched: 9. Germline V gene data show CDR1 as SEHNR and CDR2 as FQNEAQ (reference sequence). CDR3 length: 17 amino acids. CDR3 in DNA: TGTGCCAGCAGCTCCCCCCTAACTAGCGGGGGATACAATGAGCAGTTCTTC. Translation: CASSSPLTSGGYNEQFF.

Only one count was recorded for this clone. The CDR3 protein is CASTPKLYTGELFF. CDR3 DNA sequence: TGTGCCAGCACCCCAAAGCTCTACACCGGGGAGCTGTTTTTT. This chain links TRBV7-2 with TRBJ2-2; D gene unclear. Trimming took 7 bases from V and 3 from J, leaving 12 bases between them. CDR3 length: 14 amino acids. Germline-derived CDR1 and CDR2 are SGHTA and FQGNSA.

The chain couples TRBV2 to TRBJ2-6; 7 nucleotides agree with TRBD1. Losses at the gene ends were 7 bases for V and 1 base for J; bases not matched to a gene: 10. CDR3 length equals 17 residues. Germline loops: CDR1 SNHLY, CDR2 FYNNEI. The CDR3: CASNAGTARSGANVLTF. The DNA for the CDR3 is TGTGCCAGCAACGCCGGGACAGCGCGTTCTGGGGCCAACGTCCTGACTTTC.

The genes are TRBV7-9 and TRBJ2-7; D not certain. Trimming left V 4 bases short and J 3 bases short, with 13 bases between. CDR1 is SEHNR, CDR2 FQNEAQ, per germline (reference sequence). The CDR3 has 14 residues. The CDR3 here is CASSSKNDLYEQYF. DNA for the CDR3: TGTGCCAGCAGCTCCAAAAACGACCTCTACGAGCAGTACTTC.

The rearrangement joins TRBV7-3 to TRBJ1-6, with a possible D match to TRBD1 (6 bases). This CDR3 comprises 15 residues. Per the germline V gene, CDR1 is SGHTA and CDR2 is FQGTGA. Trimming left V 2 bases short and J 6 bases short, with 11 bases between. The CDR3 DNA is TGTGCCAGCAGCTTAGCAGGGGCGCCTAATTCACCCCTCCACTTT. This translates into CASSLAGAPNSPLHF. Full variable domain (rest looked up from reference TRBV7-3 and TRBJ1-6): GAGVSQTPSNKVTEKGKYVELRCDPISGHTALYWYRQSLGQGPEFLIYFQGTGAADDSGLPNDRFFAVRPEGSVSTLKIQRTERGDSAVYLCASSLAGAPNSPLHFGNGTRLTVT.

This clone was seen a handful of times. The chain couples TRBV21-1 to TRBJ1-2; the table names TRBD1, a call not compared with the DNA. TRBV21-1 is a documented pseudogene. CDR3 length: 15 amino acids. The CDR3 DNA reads TGTGCCAGCAGCAAAGGGACACTCCCTAGGAGTGGCTACACCTTC. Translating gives CASSKGTLPRSGYTF.

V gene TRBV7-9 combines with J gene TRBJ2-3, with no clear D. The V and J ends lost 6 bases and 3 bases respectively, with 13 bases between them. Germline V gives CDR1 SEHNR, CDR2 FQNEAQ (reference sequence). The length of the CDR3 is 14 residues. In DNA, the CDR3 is TGTGCCAGCAGACACCAGGATAGGACAGATACGCAGTATTTT. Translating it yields CASRHQDRTDTQYF.

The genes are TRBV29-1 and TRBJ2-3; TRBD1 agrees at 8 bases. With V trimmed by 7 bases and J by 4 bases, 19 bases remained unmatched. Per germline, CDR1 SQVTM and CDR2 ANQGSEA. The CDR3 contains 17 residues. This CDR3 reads CSADGRGRVGLADTQYF. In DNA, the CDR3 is TGCAGCGCCGACGGCAGGGGGCGCGTAGGTCTTGCAGATACGCAGTATTTT.

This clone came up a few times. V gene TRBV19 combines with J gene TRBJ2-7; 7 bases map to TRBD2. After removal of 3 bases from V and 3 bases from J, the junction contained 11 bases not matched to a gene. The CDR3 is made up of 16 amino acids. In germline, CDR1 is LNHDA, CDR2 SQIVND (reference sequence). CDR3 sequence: CASSIVGGRSIYEQYF. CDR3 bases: TGTGCCAGTAGTATTGTGGGCGGGAGATCGATCTACGAGCAGTACTTC.

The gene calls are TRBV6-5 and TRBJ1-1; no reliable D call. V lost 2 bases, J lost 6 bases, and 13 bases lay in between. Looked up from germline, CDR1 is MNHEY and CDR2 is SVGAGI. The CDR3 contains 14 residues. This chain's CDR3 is CASSYESRRAEAFF. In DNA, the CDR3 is TGTGCCAGCAGTTACGAAAGCCGGAGGGCTGAAGCTTTCTTT.

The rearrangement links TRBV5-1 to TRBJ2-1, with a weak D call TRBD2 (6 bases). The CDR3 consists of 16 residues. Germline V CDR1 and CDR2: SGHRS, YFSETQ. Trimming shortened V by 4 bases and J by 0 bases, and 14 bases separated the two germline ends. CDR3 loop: CASSLGGASSYNEQFF. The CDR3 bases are TGCGCCAGCAGCCTCGGGGGAGCCTCCTCCTACAATGAGCAGTTCTTC.

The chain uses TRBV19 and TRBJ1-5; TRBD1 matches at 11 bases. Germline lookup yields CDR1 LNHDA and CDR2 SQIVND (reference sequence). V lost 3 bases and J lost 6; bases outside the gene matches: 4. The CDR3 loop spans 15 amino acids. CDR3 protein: CASSIGTGGGQPQHF. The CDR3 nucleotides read TGTGCCAGTAGTATCGGGACAGGGGGAGGTCAGCCCCAGCATTTT.

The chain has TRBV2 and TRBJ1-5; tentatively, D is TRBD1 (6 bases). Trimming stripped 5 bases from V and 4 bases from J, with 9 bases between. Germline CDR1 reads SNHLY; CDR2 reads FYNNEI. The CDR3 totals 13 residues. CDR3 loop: CASSRQENQPQHF. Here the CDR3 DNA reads TGTGCCAGCAGTCGACAGGAGAATCAGCCCCAGCATTTT.

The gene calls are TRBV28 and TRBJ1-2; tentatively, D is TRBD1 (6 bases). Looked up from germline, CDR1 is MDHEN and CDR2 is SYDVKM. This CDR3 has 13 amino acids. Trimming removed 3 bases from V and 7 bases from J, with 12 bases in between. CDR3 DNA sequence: TGTGCCAGCAGTTTGGTACAGGGTGCTGGCTACACCTTC. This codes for CASSLVQGAGYTF.

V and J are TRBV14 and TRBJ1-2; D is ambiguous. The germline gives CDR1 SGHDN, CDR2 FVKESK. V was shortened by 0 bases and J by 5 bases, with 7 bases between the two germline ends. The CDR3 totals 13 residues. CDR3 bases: TGTGCCAGCAGCCAAGAGTGGCAGTATGGCTACACCTTC. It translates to CASSQEWQYGYTF.

Written as DNA, the CDR3 is TGTGCCAGCAGCCCCATCGGGAAGTCCTACAATGAGCAGTTCTTC. Translated, it gives CASSPIGKSYNEQFF. J is TRBJ2-1 and V is TRBV9, with D possibly being TRBD2 (5 bases). Germline V CDR1 and CDR2: SGDLS, YYNGEE. Trimming took 4 bases from V and 1 from J, leaving 12 bases between them. This CDR3 comprises 15 residues. The full variable domain, rest sourced from reference TRBV9 and TRBJ2-1, is DSGVTQTPKHLITATGQRVTLRCSPRSGDLSVYWYQQSLDQGLQFLIQYYNGEERAKGNILERFSAQQFPDLHSELNLSSLELGDSALYFCASSPIGKSYNEQFFGPGTRLTVL.

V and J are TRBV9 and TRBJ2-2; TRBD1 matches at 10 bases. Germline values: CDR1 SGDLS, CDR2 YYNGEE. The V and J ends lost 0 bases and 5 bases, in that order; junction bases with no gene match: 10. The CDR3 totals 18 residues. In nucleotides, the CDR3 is TGTGCCAGCAGCGTAGGTCTGGGACAGGGGCCAAGGACCGGGGAGCTGTTTTTT. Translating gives CASSVGLGQGPRTGELFF.

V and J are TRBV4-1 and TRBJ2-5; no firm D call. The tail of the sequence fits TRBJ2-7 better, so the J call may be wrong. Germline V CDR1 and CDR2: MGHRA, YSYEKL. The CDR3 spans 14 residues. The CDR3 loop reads CASSHPAASYEQYF. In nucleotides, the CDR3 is TGCGCCAGCAGCCACCCTGCGGCGAGCTACGAGCAGTACTTC.

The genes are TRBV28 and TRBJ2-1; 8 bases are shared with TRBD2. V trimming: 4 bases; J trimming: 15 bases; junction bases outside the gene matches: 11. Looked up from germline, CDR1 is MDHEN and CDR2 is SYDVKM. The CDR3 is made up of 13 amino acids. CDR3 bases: TGTGCCAGCAGTTCCTCGCTCGGGGGGGCTGCGTTCTTC. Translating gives CASSSSLGGAAFF.